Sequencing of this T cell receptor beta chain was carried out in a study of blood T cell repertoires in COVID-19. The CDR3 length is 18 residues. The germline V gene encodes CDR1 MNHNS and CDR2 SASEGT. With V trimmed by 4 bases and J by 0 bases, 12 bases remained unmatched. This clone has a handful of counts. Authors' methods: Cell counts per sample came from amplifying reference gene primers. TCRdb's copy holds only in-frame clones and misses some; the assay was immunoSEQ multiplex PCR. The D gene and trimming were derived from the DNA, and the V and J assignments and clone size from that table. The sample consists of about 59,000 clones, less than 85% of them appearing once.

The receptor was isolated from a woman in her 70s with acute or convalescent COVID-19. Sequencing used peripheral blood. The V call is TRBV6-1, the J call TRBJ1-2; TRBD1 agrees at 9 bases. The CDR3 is CASSAPGTGTLSNYGYTF. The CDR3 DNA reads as TGTGCCAGCAGTGCTCCTGGGACAGGGACCCTATCTAACTATGGCTACACCTTC.